This T cell receptor beta chain was sequenced during a study of T cell repertoires in cytomegalovirus infection. Findings and limits, study-wide: What dominated the ex vivo response were HLA-C-restricted CMV-specific TCR beta clonotypes.

Germline values: CDR1 SGHAT, CDR2 FQNNGV. Trimming took 2 bases from V and 9 from J, leaving 29 bases between them. The CDR3 consists of 19 residues. This clonotype has just a few counts. Its antigen remains unknown. Each CDR3 protein gets one entry after TCRdb re-called the reads with MiXCR. The table records about 340,000 distinct CDR3 sequences, almost 30% of them present only once. The starting material was cultured PBMCs, obtained from culture after CMV antigen stimulation. The TCR sequence derives from a human donor in good health (CMV status not recorded). Some clones in this sample may be carry-over from other donors' samples. The rearrangement links TRBV11-2 to TRBJ2-4; the D gene is possibly TRBD2 (6 bases). Here the CDR3 reads CASSLSPGEWRGARRIQYF. CDR3 in DNA: TGTGCCAGCAGCTTAAGCCCGGGGGAGTGGCGGGGCGCACGTCGCATTCAGTACTTC.